This T cell receptor beta chain was profiled in a study of T cells in Graves' hyperthyroidism and ophthalmopathy. In making diagnoses, clinical symptoms, serum thyroxine and TRAb, thyroid ultrasound and orbital computed tomography were all used. This clonotype was detected only once. Researchers amplified the TCR beta CDR3 regions from RNA transcripts. The TCR CDR3 was amplified in a first-round RT-PCR using the HTBI primer set. MiXCR, applied by TCRdb to the multiplex PCR reads, yields one record per CDR3 protein. The table shows over 300,000 distinct CDR3 sequences, with about 15% occurring only once. CDR3 size: 21 residues. V shed 0 bases, J shed 0 bases, and the junction held 8 bases outside the gene matches. CDR1 and CDR2 from the germline V gene are LGHNT and FRNRAP.

The chain links TRBV12-5 to TRBJ2-2, with TRBD2 identical over 15 bases. The sequenced sample was blood. The sequence came from a woman aged 60-75 years with Graves' hyperthyroidism. DNA for the CDR3: TGTGCTAGTGGTTTGGTAGTTATTGGACTAGCGGGAGGGACGAACACCGGGGAGCTGTTTTTT. Protein product: CASGLVVIGLAGGTNTGELFF.